One and the same sample provided the 32 T cell receptor beta chains below, sequenced in a study of T-cell reconstitution after alpha-beta-depleted transplantation in children. As it was prepared, the TCRbeta library received unique molecular identifiers. MiXCR, applied by TCRdb to the PCR reads, yields one record per CDR3 protein. The table lists approximately 230,000 distinct CDR3 sequences, approximately 24% of them singletons, with 4.8% in the top ten. The sample was PBMCs, mostly from graft donor cells, taken 360 days after TCRalphabeta/CD19-depleted stem cell transplant. The receptors derive from a female patient aged 2 to 10 who had a stem cell transplant for congenital amegakaryocytic thrombocytopenia, so the T cells may come from the graft donor.

This clonotype came up a few times. This chain connects TRBV7-2 to TRBJ2-5; weak D call: TRBD1 (6 bases). The germline gives CDR1 SGHTA, CDR2 FQGNSA. This CDR3 is built from 15 residues. V was shortened by 3 bases and J by 0 bases, with 11 bases between the two germline ends. The CDR3 bases are TGTGCCAGCAGCTTCGCCAGGGGATACCAAGAGACCCAGTACTTC. Its translation: CASSFARGYQETQYF.

This clonotype has a handful of counts. The chain employs TRBV11-2 and TRBJ2-1; D gene unclear. Germline V gene lookup returns CDR1 SGHAT and CDR2 FQNNGV. V lost 8 bases and J 3 bases, leaving 17 bases between the germline ends. The CDR3 contains 15 residues. The CDR3 protein is CASERPRLDYNEQFF. CDR3 coding DNA: TGTGCCAGCGAAAGACCTAGACTGGACTACAATGAGCAGTTCTTC.

The chain combines TRBV24-1 with TRBJ2-2; D remains unclear. CDR3 length: 14 amino acids. V was clipped by 7 bases and J by 0 bases, with 8 bases between them. Germline V gene sequence: CDR1 KGHDR, CDR2 SFDVKD. CDR3 nucleotide sequence: TGTGCCACCAGCCGGGCCGCGAACACCGGGGAGCTGTTTTTT. It yields the protein CATSRAANTGELFF.

This sequence joins TRBV6-2 or TRBV6-3 and TRBJ2-1, with D perhaps matching TRBD2 (6 bases). Germline CDR1 reads MNHEY; CDR2 reads SVGEGT. Deletions cut 2 bases from V and 4 bases from J, with 21 bases between. This CDR3 has 18 amino acids. CDR3 bases: TGTGCCAGCAGTTACGAGGCCCCCGGGACTGCATCTTACAATGAGCAGTTCTTC. Protein product: CASSYEAPGTASYNEQFF.

V and J are TRBV5-6 and TRBJ1-1; tentatively, D is TRBD1 (5 bases). This CDR3 is built from 13 residues. CDR1 is SGHDT, CDR2 YYEEEE, per germline. V was pared by 1 base and J by 4 bases, with 8 bases between. CDR3 sequence reads: CASSLWGVTEAFF. The CDR3, as DNA: TGTGCCAGCAGCTTGTGGGGGGTCACTGAAGCTTTCTTT.

The rearrangement uses TRBV18 and TRBJ2-7; D possibly corresponds to TRBD2 (6 bases). This CDR3 contains 17 residues. Germline V gene lookup returns CDR1 KGHSH and CDR2 LQKENI. V lost 2 bases and J 1 base, leaving 18 bases between the germline ends. The CDR3 DNA reads as TGTGCCAGCTCACCAGTGGGGCAGGGAGGATTGTCCTACGAGCAGTACTTC. As protein: CASSPVGQGGLSYEQYF.

The genes are TRBV6-1 and TRBJ2-3; D ambiguous. CDR1 MNHNS and CDR2 SASEGT come from the germline V gene. The CDR3 consists of 15 residues. V lost 6 bases and J lost 0, with 13 bases in between. The CDR3 is CASRFRPTSTDTQYF. The CDR3 bases are TGTGCCAGCAGATTTCGACCAACTAGCACAGATACGCAGTATTTT.

The chain recombines TRBV25-1 with TRBJ2-3, with D tentatively TRBD2 (5 bases). CDR1 MGHDK and CDR2 SYGVNS come from the germline V gene. Trimming removed 11 bases at V and 4 bases at J, with 7 bases between. This CDR3 is built from 10 residues. The CDR3 DNA reads as TGTGCCGTCGGGGCAGATACGCAGTATTTT. Translating gives CAVGADTQYF.

V gene TRBV3-1 combines with J gene TRBJ2-2, with 9 bases aligning to TRBD1. Trimming removed 0 bases from V and 6 bases from J; junction bases left unmatched: 8. Germline V CDR1 and CDR2: LGHDT, YNNKEL (reference sequence). This CDR3 is built from 17 residues. The CDR3 sequence: CASSQDLGTGRPGELFF. CDR3 bases: TGTGCCAGCAGCCAAGATTTAGGGACAGGGCGCCCCGGGGAGCTGTTTTTT.

The rearrangement uses TRBV20-1 and TRBJ2-3; tentatively, D is TRBD2 (6 bases). Germline loops: CDR1 DFQATT, CDR2 SNEGSKA (reference sequence). This CDR3 region has 14 residues. Trimming removed 6 bases at V and 4 bases at J, with 17 bases between. This chain's CDR3 is CSAATGTVADTQYF. CDR3 coding DNA: TGCAGTGCGGCGACCGGGACTGTCGCAGATACGCAGTATTTT.

The rearrangement joins TRBV20-1 to TRBJ1-5; D is ambiguous. From germline, CDR1 is DFQATT and CDR2 SNEGSKA (reference sequence). The CDR3 is made up of 15 amino acids. With 1 base removed from V and 2 bases from J, the gap between germline ends came to 12 bases. CDR3 in amino acids: CSARAPREGNQPQHF. The CDR3 DNA follows: TGCAGTGCTAGAGCCCCGCGGGAGGGCAATCAGCCCCAGCATTTT.

This clonotype appeared many times. The chain employs TRBV12-3 or TRBV12-4 and TRBJ2-1, with D possibly being TRBD1 or TRBD2 (5 bases each). This CDR3 spans 15 amino acids. V was cut by 7 bases and J by 0 bases, with 13 bases left in between. The chain's CDR3 is CASTWGPSSYNEQFF. CDR3 in DNA: TGTGCCAGCACATGGGGACCGAGCTCCTACAATGAGCAGTTCTTC.

The chain couples TRBV9 to TRBJ2-1; D not resolved. Trimming left V 4 bases short and J 0 bases short, with 11 bases between. The germline V gene encodes CDR1 SGDLS and CDR2 YYNGEE. The CDR3 runs to 15 residues. The CDR3 sequence is CASSPSSSSYNEQFF. CDR3 bases: TGTGCCAGCAGCCCATCTTCAAGCTCCTACAATGAGCAGTTCTTC. Together with reference TRBV9 and TRBJ2-1, the CDR3 gives the full variable domain: DSGVTQTPKHLITATGQRVTLRCSPRSGDLSVYWYQQSLDQGLQFLIQYYNGEERAKGNILERFSAQQFPDLHSELNLSSLELGDSALYFCASSPSSSSYNEQFFGPGTRLTVL.

The V and J genes are TRBV5-5 and TRBJ1-5; D ambiguous. CDR1 is SGHKS, CDR2 YYEKEE, per germline (reference sequence). The CDR3 has 13 residues. V gave up 1 base and J gave up 5 bases, with 7 bases separating them. The CDR3 DNA reads as TGTGCCAGCAGCTTGACTAGTTATCAGCCCCAGCATTTT. Translating it yields CASSLTSYQPQHF.

This clonotype was counted ten times or more. The chain has TRBV20-1 and TRBJ2-5; perhaps TRBD2 as D (6 bases). This CDR3 has 14 residues. Looked up from germline, CDR1 is DFQATT and CDR2 is SNEGSKA (reference sequence). V was clipped by 5 bases and J by 9 bases, with 22 bases between them. CDR3 region: CSASPGTGIGAQYF. Here the CDR3 DNA reads TGCAGTGCTTCCCCCGGGACTGGAATTGGGGCCCAGTACTTC.

This clonotype was recorded at least ten times. As DNA, the CDR3 is TGTGCCAGCAGGATCCAACCGTCCCATAGCTCGGGGGAGCAGTACTTC. Protein: CASRIQPSHSSGEQYF. V gene TRBV25-1 combines with J gene TRBJ2-7, with D perhaps TRBD2 (5 bases). Per germline, CDR1 MGHDK and CDR2 SYGVNS. Between the trimmed V and J ends, which lost 6 bases and 7 bases, there was a span of 25 bases. There are 16 residues in the CDR3.

The chain recombines TRBV28 with TRBJ1-6, with 10 bases aligning to TRBD1. Looked up from germline, CDR1 is MDHEN and CDR2 is SYDVKM. CDR3 length equals 18 residues. Trimming removed 4 bases from V and 3 bases from J; junction bases left unmatched: 9. This chain's CDR3 is CASSSGTGATIYNSPLHF. The CDR3 nucleotides are TGTGCCAGCAGTTCCGGGACAGGGGCTACCATCTATAATTCACCCCTCCACTTT.

The chain employs TRBV4-3 and TRBJ2-7; D may be TRBD2 (5 bases). Between the trimmed V and J ends, which lost 0 bases and 0 bases, there was a span of 12 bases. This CDR3 is 16 amino acids long. Germline CDR1 and CDR2: LGHNA and YSLEER. Here the CDR3 DNA reads TGCGCCAGCAGCCAAGATCTGAAGCGGTTCTCCTACGAGCAGTACTTC. Encoded protein: CASSQDLKRFSYEQYF.

This clonotype was detected a few times. The chain uses TRBV20-1 and TRBJ2-2; 9 bases line up with TRBD1. The germline CDR1 and CDR2 sequences are DFQATT and SNEGSKA (reference sequence). This CDR3 has 16 amino acids. V dropped 0 bases and J dropped 4; count of bases not matched to a gene: 6. CDR3 in amino acids: CSARDLKDRGTGELFF. Written as DNA, the CDR3 is TGCAGTGCTAGAGATCTTAAGGACAGGGGCACCGGGGAGCTGTTTTTT.

The rearrangement uses TRBV19 and TRBJ2-1; D not resolved. There are 16 residues in the CDR3. Trimming stripped 10 bases from V and 1 base from J, with 20 bases between. Germline V gene sequence: CDR1 LNHDA, CDR2 SQIVND (reference sequence). The CDR3, as DNA: TGTGCCAAGTCTCTTTTCTCATTCTCTTCCTACAATGAGCAGTTCTTC. Protein product: CAKSLFSFSSYNEQFF.

The V gene is TRBV5-1, the J gene TRBJ1-1; possible D gene TRBD1, 6 bases. CDR1 is SGHRS, CDR2 YFSETQ, per germline. With 4 bases removed from V and 3 bases from J, the gap between germline ends came to 13 bases. The CDR3 contains 14 residues. The DNA for the CDR3 is TGCGCCAGCAGCCGCACAGGGATAGACACTGAAGCTTTCTTT. Residues: CASSRTGIDTEAFF.

This clonotype turned up a few times. V and J are TRBV12-3 or TRBV12-4 and TRBJ2-3; 9 nucleotides align to TRBD2. This CDR3 region has 20 residues. V was pared by 3 bases and J by 0 bases, with 16 bases of the junction left unmatched. The CDR3 nucleotides read TGTGCCAGCAGTTTCCTGGGGACTAGCCGACATAGGGGTAGCACAGATACGCAGTATTTT. Translating gives CASSFLGTSRHRGSTDTQYF.

This clonotype has more than one count but fewer than ten. This chain uses TRBV7-2 with TRBJ2-2, with TRBD1 identical over 7 bases. The junction had 6 bases not matched to a gene; V was cut back by 5 bases and J by 3 bases. Looked up from germline, CDR1 is SGHTA and CDR2 is FQGNSA. The CDR3 runs to 15 residues. In DNA form, the CDR3 reads TGTGCCAGCAGCGAACAGGGGTGGTACACCGGGGAGCTGTTTTTT. Its protein product is CASSEQGWYTGELFF.

The V gene is TRBV29-1, the J gene TRBJ2-3; 10 bases agree with TRBD1. V was pared by 7 bases and J by 4 bases, with 5 bases of the junction left unmatched. This CDR3 spans 13 amino acids. Germline V gene lookup returns CDR1 SQVTM and CDR2 ANQGSEA. DNA for the CDR3: TGCAGCGCCTGGGACAGGGGAGCAGATACGCAGTATTTT. It encodes CSAWDRGADTQYF.

This clonotype was seen a single time. A much more abundant neighbour one base away suggests this may be a read error. The genes are TRBV5-6 and TRBJ2-3; no clear D. Looked up from germline, CDR1 is SGHDT and CDR2 is YYEEEE. CDR3 length equals 14 residues. The CDR3 DNA follows: TGTGCCAGAAGCTTTGCCGGGTACACAGATACGCAGTATTTT. Residues: CARSFAGYTDTQYF.

This clonotype has a handful of counts. The V gene is TRBV5-1, the J gene TRBJ2-7; D is possibly TRBD2 (5 bases). Trimming shortened V by 4 bases and J by 3 bases, and 14 bases separated the two germline ends. Germline assignment: CDR1 SGHRS and CDR2 YFSETQ. This CDR3 has 14 residues. The CDR3 region is CASSLSLAGYEQYF. The CDR3 DNA reads as TGCGCCAGCAGCCTTTCGCTAGCAGGCTACGAGCAGTACTTC.

This clonotype was picked up a small number of times. The rearrangement links TRBV20-1 to TRBJ2-1, with D tentatively TRBD1 (6 bases). The CDR3 runs to 15 residues. The ends were cut back, 1 base at V and 5 bases at J, with 15 bases in the middle. Germline V gene lookup returns CDR1 DFQATT and CDR2 SNEGSKA (reference sequence). The DNA of the CDR3 is TGCAGTGCTAGAGGGGGGCCTGCTGCGGACAATGAGCAGTTCTTC. It translates to CSARGGPAADNEQFF.

In its sample, this clonotype was seen a few times. This chain links TRBV4-1 with TRBJ1-5; no definite D call. V dropped 4 bases and J dropped 7 bases, with 23 bases sitting between them. Germline V CDR1 and CDR2: MGHRA, YSYEKL. CDR3 length: 17 amino acids. This chain's CDR3 is CASSPSIGILGGQPQHF. The CDR3 DNA follows: TGCGCCAGCAGCCCTTCGATCGGTATCTTAGGAGGACAGCCCCAGCATTTT.

A few counts support this clonotype. The chain has TRBV10-3 and TRBJ2-2, with 10 bases identical to TRBD2. In germline, CDR1 is ENHRY, CDR2 SYGVKD. The J segment lost 5 bases and the V segment lost 4 bases, leaving 13 bases of the junction unmatched. The length of the CDR3 is 18 residues. As DNA, the CDR3 is TGTGCCATCAGTGCGAGTAGCGGGAGGCAATCTCGGACCGGGGAGCTGTTTTTT. The encoded protein is CAISASSGRQSRTGELFF.

This chain uses TRBV11-2 with TRBJ2-3; 12 bases fit TRBD2. CDR1 is SGHAT and CDR2 is FQNNGV in the germline V gene. The CDR3 extends over 16 amino acids. V lost 5 bases to trimming and J lost 4 bases; unmatched junction nucleotides: 7. The DNA of the CDR3 is TGTGCCAGCAGCGGGGGTAGACTAGCGGGAGCAGATACGCAGTATTTT. Its translation: CASSGGRLAGADTQYF. Together with reference TRBV11-2 and TRBJ2-3, the CDR3 gives the full variable domain: EAGVAQSPRYKIIEKRQSVAFWCNPISGHATLYWYQQILGQGPKLLIQFQNNGVVDDSQLPKDRFSAERLKGVDSTLKIQPAKLEDSAVYLCASSGGRLAGADTQYFGPGTRLTVL.

J is TRBJ2-2 and V is TRBV5-1; 8 nucleotides align to TRBD2. The junction had 7 bases not matched to a gene; V was cut back by 0 bases and J by 6 bases. CDR3 length: 16 amino acids. Germline CDR1 SGHRS, CDR2 YFSETQ. Here the CDR3 DNA reads TGCGCCAGCAGCTTGGTGGGGACTAGAAGCTCCGGGGAGCTGTTTTTT. As protein: CASSLVGTRSSGELFF.

The rearrangement joins TRBV10-3 to TRBJ2-1; 8 bases align to TRBD2. Germline V lookup: CDR1 ENHRY, CDR2 SYGVKD. Trimming at V came to 10 bases and at J to 4 bases, leaving 12 bases not matched to a gene. The CDR3 is made up of 15 amino acids. CDR3 protein: CASAGGGGTYNEQFF. The CDR3, as DNA: TGTGCCAGCGCGGGAGGCGGGGGGACATACAATGAGCAGTTCTTC.